The subject of this entry is one T cell receptor (beta chain). Its antigen is unknown. Other nucleotide sequences from this sample produce the same CDR3. It was the approximately 120-subject validation cohort, separate from the approximately 670-subject first cohort, to which the donors belonged. The V and J ends lost 4 bases and 0 bases, in that order; junction bases with no gene match: 4. Germline CDR1 and CDR2: SGHRS and YFSETQ. The length of the CDR3 is 16 residues. TCRdb's copy holds only in-frame clones and misses some; the assay was immunoSEQ multiplex PCR. Here the sample spans about 220,000 clones, around nine tenths being singletons. The data belong to a study of cytomegalovirus exposure and HLA in healthy donors. In the study overall: A later analysis reported the 100 to 150 validation repertoires used the same platform as the roughly 700 first-cohort repertoires. Study conclusions and caveats: The classifier reportedly diagnosed cytomegalovirus status with high specificity and sensitivity.

This chain links TRBV5-1 with TRBJ2-3, with 11 bases matching TRBD2. The sequence came from a young man in good health and CMV-seronegative. The sequenced sample consisted of PBMCs. CDR3 amino acids: CASSPGTSGSTDTQYF. As DNA, the CDR3 is TGCGCCAGCAGCCCAGGGACTAGCGGTAGCACAGATACGCAGTATTTT.